The entry that follows covers one TCR beta chain sequence. This table comes from immunoSEQ multiplex PCR, and its TCRdb copy is limited to in-frame clones, with some not included. The sample has hundreds of thousands of clones, about 91% seen once. This entry is derived from a study of blood T cell repertoires in COVID-19. Study-wide background: Sample material is recorded as cDNA or gDNA derived from T cells, B-cell-depleted T cells, or PBMCs.

The CDR3 consists of 15 residues. Germline loops: CDR1 SGHKS, CDR2 YYEKEE (reference sequence). V was pared by 0 bases and J by 6 bases, with 13 bases between. The sequence was obtained from a woman in her 30s with COVID-19, enrolled during active disease. The sequenced sample consisted of peripheral blood. V usage is TRBV5-5 and J usage is TRBJ1-5, with D uncertain. The CDR3 reads CASSLGGLESQPQHF. In nucleotides, the CDR3 is TGTGCCAGCAGCTTGGGAGGCCTCGAAAGTCAGCCCCAGCATTTT.